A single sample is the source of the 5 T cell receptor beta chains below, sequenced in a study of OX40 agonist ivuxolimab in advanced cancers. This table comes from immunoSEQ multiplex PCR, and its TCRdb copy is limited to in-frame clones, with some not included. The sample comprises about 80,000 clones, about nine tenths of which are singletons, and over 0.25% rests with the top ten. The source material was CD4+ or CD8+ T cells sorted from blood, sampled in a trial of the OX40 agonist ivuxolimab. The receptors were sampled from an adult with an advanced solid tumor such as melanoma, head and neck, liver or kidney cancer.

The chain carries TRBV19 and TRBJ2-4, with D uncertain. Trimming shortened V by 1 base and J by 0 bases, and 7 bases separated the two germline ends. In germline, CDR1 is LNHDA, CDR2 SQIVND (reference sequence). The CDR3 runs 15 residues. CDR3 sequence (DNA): TGTGCCAGTAGTATAGGACTTCTAGCCAAAAACATTCAGTACTTC. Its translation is CASSIGLLAKNIQYF.

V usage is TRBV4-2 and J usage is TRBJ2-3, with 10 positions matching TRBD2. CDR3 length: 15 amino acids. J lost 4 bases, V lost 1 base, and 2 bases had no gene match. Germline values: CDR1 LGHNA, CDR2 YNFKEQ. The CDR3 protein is CASSQGAGGPDTQYF. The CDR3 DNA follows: TGTGCCAGCAGCCAAGGAGCGGGGGGGCCAGATACGCAGTATTTT.

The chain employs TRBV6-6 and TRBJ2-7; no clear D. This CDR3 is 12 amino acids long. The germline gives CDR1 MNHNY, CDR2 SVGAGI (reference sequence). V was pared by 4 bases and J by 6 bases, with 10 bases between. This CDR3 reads CASSFGPIEQYF. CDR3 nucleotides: TGTGCCAGCAGTTTCGGACCGATCGAGCAGTACTTC.

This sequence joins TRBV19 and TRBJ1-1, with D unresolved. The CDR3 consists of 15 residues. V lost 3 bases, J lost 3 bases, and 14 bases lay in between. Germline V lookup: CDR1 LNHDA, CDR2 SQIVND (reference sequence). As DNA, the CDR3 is TGTGCCAGTAGTATTTTGGGAGGGTGGTACACTGAAGCTTTCTTT. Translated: CASSILGGWYTEAFF.

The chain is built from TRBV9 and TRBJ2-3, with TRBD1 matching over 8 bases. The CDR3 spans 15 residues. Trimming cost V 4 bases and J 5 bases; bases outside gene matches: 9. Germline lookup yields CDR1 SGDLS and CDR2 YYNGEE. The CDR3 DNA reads TGTGCCAGCAGCCCGCAGGGGGCATCAGGAGATACGCAGTATTTT. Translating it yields CASSPQGASGDTQYF.